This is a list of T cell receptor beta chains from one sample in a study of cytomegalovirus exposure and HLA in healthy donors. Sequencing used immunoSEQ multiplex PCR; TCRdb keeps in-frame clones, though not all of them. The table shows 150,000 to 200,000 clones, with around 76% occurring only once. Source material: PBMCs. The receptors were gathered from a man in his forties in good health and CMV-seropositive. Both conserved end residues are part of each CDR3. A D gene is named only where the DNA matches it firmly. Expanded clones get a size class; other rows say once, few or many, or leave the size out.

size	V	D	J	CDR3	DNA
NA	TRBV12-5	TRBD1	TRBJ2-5	CASGATGAETQYF	TGTGCTAGTGGGGCGACAGGGGCAGAGACCCAGTACTTC
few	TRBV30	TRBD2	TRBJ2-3	CASMIAGGPKPDTQYF	TGTGCGTCTATGATAGCGGGGGGGCCGAAGCCAGATACGCAGTATTTT
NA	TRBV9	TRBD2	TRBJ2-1	CASSARGTSGGTEQFF	TGTGCCAGCAGCGCCCGGGGGACTAGCGGGGGGACTGAGCAGTTCTTC
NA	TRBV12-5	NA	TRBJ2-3	CASGLVLGGGGFTDTQYF	TGTGCTAGTGGTTTGGTACTCGGCGGTGGGGGGTTCACAGATACGCAGTATTTT
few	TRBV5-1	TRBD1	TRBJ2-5	CASSLTPGQGQETQYF	TGCGCCAGCAGCTTGACCCCGGGACAGGGACAAGAGACCCAGTACTTC
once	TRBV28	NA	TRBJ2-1	CASSFGQGIYNEQFF	TGTGCCAGCAGTTTTGGGCAGGGAATTTACAATGAGCAGTTCTTC
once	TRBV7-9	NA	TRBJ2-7	CASSFAESSYEQYF	TGTGCCAGCAGCTTTGCAGAAAGCTCCTACGAGCAGTACTTC
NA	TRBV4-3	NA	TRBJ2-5	CASSQDGFKGETQYF	TGCGCCAGCAGCCAAGATGGATTTAAGGGGGAGACCCAGTACTTC
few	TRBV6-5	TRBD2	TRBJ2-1	CASAGTSGDNEQFF	TGTGCCAGCGCCGGGACTAGCGGGGATAATGAGCAGTTCTTC
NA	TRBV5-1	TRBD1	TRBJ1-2	CASSIGQAENYGYTF	TGCGCCAGCAGCATAGGACAGGCAGAGAACTATGGCTACACCTTC
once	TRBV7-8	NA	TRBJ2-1	CASSLKQAYNEQFF	TGTGCCAGCAGCTTAAAACAGGCGTACAATGAGCAGTTCTTC
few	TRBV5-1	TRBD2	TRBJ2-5	CASSLGSSGGVQETQYF	TGCGCCAGCAGCTTAGGGTCTAGCGGGGGGGTTCAAGAGACCCAGTACTTC
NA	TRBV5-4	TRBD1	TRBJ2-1	CASSLADRVYNEQFF	TGTGCCAGCAGCTTGGCGGACAGGGTCTACAATGAGCAGTTCTTC
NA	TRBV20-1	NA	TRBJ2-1	CSAAQFHEQFF	TGCAGTGCGGCCCAGTTTCATGAGCAGTTCTTC